The T cell receptor (beta chain) described here comes from a study of cytomegalovirus exposure and HLA in healthy donors. Germline trimming cut 0 bases from V and 10 bases from J; bases unmatched to any gene: 7. This CDR3 region has 16 residues. CDR1 and CDR2 from the germline V gene are MGHRA and YSYEKL. PCR employed 60 Vbeta and 13 Jbeta primers. The assay was immunoSEQ multiplex PCR, and TCRdb's table has in-frame clones only and misses some. Here the sample spans 150,000 to 200,000 clones, 65% to 85% being singletons. This clone was seen just once. Its antigen remains unknown. Study results and limitations: A later analysis showed HLA-associated TCR beta chains outstripping equally common others in clonal expansion.

The sequence derives from a woman between 45 and 60 years old in good health and CMV-seropositive. Sequencing used PBMCs. The rearrangement joins TRBV4-1 to TRBJ2-1, with 12 bases matching TRBD2. For the CDR3, the DNA is TGCGCCAGCAGCCAAGACGCTAGCGGGGGGGCCTTGGAGCAGTTCTTC. This translates into CASSQDASGGALEQFF.